What follows are 27 T cell receptor beta chains derived from one specimen sequenced in a study of T cell repertoires in cytomegalovirus infection. TCRdb reprocessed the reads via MiXCR and lists one record per CDR3 protein. The data show about 360,000 distinct CDR3 sequences, around a sixth seen once. The source material was PBMCs. The receptors originated from a human donor in good health (CMV status not recorded). Some clones in this sample may be carry-over from other donors' samples.

In its sample, this clonotype was seen many times. The chain links TRBV7-2 to TRBJ1-6; maybe TRBD1 (6 bases). This CDR3 region has 12 residues. Trimming pared 5 bases from V and 14 bases from J, leaving 13 bases between. Germline lookup yields CDR1 SGHTA and CDR2 FQGNSA. The CDR3: CASSPFRGSLHF. Here the CDR3 DNA reads TGTGCCAGCAGCCCATTTAGGGGGTCCCTCCACTTT.

This clonotype was picked up many times. The CDR3 protein is CASRKNTEAFF. Written as DNA, the CDR3 is TGTGCCAGCAGGAAGAACACTGAAGCTTTCTTT. The chain couples TRBV12-3 or TRBV12-4 to TRBJ1-1; D remains ambiguous. This CDR3 is built from 11 residues. V lost 6 bases and J 1 base, leaving 3 bases between the germline ends.

This chain joins TRBV5-5 and TRBJ2-7; no firm D call. This CDR3 comprises 14 residues. Per the germline V gene, CDR1 is SGHKS and CDR2 is YYEKEE (reference sequence). V shed 2 bases and J shed 2 bases, with 11 bases lying between them. CDR3 protein: CASSLWMDTYEQYF. The DNA for the CDR3 is TGTGCCAGCAGCTTATGGATGGATACCTACGAGCAGTACTTC.

This clonotype was counted only a few times. The rearrangement links TRBV2 to TRBJ1-1, with TRBD1 matching 7 bases. Germline values: CDR1 SNHLY, CDR2 FYNNEI. CDR3 size: 15 residues. V trimming: 7 bases; J trimming: 4 bases; junction bases outside the gene matches: 12. Here the CDR3 reads CASMAIRGGRTEAFF. DNA of the CDR3: TGTGCCAGCATGGCAATCAGGGGGGGTCGCACTGAAGCTTTCTTT.

This clonotype was counted between two and nine times. This chain connects TRBV12-3 or TRBV12-4 to TRBJ2-5; tentative D call: TRBD1 (6 bases). The CDR3 consists of 14 residues. V was clipped by 4 bases and J by 3 bases, with 12 bases between them. CDR3 sequence reads: CASSSSPGEETQYF. CDR3 DNA: TGTGCCAGCAGTTCCAGTCCAGGGGAAGAGACCCAGTACTTC.

This clonotype was counted ten times or more. The chain links TRBV6-2 or TRBV6-3 to TRBJ1-2; D call uncertain. CDR1 and CDR2 from the germline V gene are MNHEY and SVGEGT. Deletions cut 2 bases from V and 5 bases from J, with 9 bases between. The CDR3 has 13 residues. CDR3 bases: TGTGCCAGCAGTTACGGCAGGATATATGGCTACACCTTC. It encodes CASSYGRIYGYTF.

This clonotype was seen repeatedly, ten times or more. The rearrangement links TRBV7-8 to TRBJ2-2; D unclear. The V end was cut by 1 base, the J end by 7 bases, with 7 bases between. This CDR3 is built from 13 residues. Germline V CDR1 and CDR2: SGHVS, FQNEAQ. The CDR3 DNA sequence: TGTGCCAGCAGCTTAGTTGGGGTCGGGGAGCTGTTTTTT. This translates into CASSLVGVGELFF.

This clonotype came up many times. The J gene is TRBJ2-5, the V gene TRBV7-9, with 7 bases matching TRBD1. The germline V gene has CDR1 SEHNR and CDR2 FQNEAQ (reference sequence). The CDR3 is 12 amino acids. With 1 base clipped from V and 10 bases from J, the junction kept 3 bases outside the gene matches. As DNA, the CDR3 is TGTGCCAGCAGCTTAGTACGGGACAGCCAGTACTTC. It yields the protein CASSLVRDSQYF.

This clonotype was recorded many times. The chain carries TRBV7-2 and TRBJ2-3; 14 bases fit TRBD2. Germline assignment: CDR1 SGHTA and CDR2 FQGNSA. The CDR3 is made up of 15 amino acids. The V gene end was trimmed by 5 bases and the J gene end by 8 bases; junction bases not matched to a gene: 6. CDR3 amino acids: CASSPRTSGGSTQYF. The CDR3, as DNA: TGTGCCAGCAGCCCTCGGACTAGCGGGGGGAGTACGCAGTATTTT. Together with reference TRBV7-2 and TRBJ2-3, the CDR3 gives the full variable domain: GAGVSQSPSNKVTEKGKDVELRCDPISGHTALYWYRQSLGQGLEFLIYFQGNSAPDKSGLPSDRFSAERTGGSVSTLTIQRTQQEDSAVYLCASSPRTSGGSTQYFGPGTRLTVL.

This clonotype was observed at least ten times. The CDR3 spells CSAQPLGPKTETQYF. As DNA, the CDR3 is TGCAGTGCCCAACCCCTGGGCCCGAAGACCGAGACCCAGTACTTC. V is TRBV20-1 and J is TRBJ2-5; D remains unclear. This CDR3 is built from 15 residues. Germline V gene data show CDR1 as DFQATT and CDR2 as SNEGSKA (reference sequence). The V and J ends lost 6 bases and 5 bases respectively, with 22 bases between them.

The V call is TRBV20-1, the J call TRBJ1-4; D is perhaps TRBD1 (5 bases). This CDR3 comprises 15 residues. V lost 8 bases and J 8 bases, leaving 24 bases between the germline ends. CDR1 DFQATT and CDR2 SNEGSKA come from the germline V gene (reference sequence). The CDR3 DNA is TGCAGTACCACACCCCCCGGGGGTAGAGGAGAAAAACTGTTTTTT. Its protein product is CSTTPPGGRGEKLFF.

This clonotype occurred a few times. The chain recombines TRBV10-3 with TRBJ2-1, with a tentative D call TRBD1 (5 bases). Trimming pared 0 bases from V and 9 bases from J, leaving 12 bases between. The CDR3 has 14 residues. Germline V gives CDR1 ENHRY, CDR2 SYGVKD. CDR3 sequence (DNA): TGTGCCATCAGTGAGTCAGGGGTTGGTAGTGAGCAGTTCTTC. Translation: CAISESGVGSEQFF.

This clonotype was observed a few times. The J gene is TRBJ1-2, the V gene TRBV20-1, with D unclear. The V gene's germline CDR1 is DFQATT and CDR2 SNEGSKA (reference sequence). The CDR3 extends over 10 amino acids. The V end lost 0 bases, the J end lost 6 bases, and 2 bases lay between the germline ends. CDR3 sequence reads: CSAREDGYTF. As DNA, the CDR3 is TGCAGTGCTAGAGAGGATGGCTACACCTTC.

This clonotype was found a few times. The V gene is TRBV28, the J gene TRBJ2-5; D tentatively fits TRBD1 or TRBD2 (5 bases each). This CDR3 has 14 amino acids. V was cut by 6 bases and J by 4 bases, with 15 bases left in between. Germline V gives CDR1 MDHEN, CDR2 SYDVKM. The CDR3 reads CASSGAQGGETQYF. CDR3 coding DNA: TGTGCCAGCAGCGGGGCCCAAGGTGGAGAGACCCAGTACTTC. Looking up the rest from reference TRBV28 and TRBJ2-5 gives the full variable domain: DVKVTQSSRYLVKRTGEKVFLECVQDMDHENMFWYRQDPGLGLRLIYFSYDVKMKEKGDIPEGYSVSREKKERFSLILESASTNQTSMYLCASSGAQGGETQYFGPGTRLLVL.

This clonotype was seen at least ten times. V gene TRBV7-8 combines with J gene TRBJ2-3; D ambiguous. The V end was cut by 5 bases, the J end by 4 bases, with 10 bases between. CDR3 length: 13 residues. Germline values: CDR1 SGHVS, CDR2 FQNEAQ. The CDR3: CASSETRPDTQYF. In DNA form, the CDR3 reads TGTGCCAGCAGCGAGACACGTCCAGATACGCAGTATTTT.

The CDR3 DNA reads TGTGCCAGCAGTTCCCGAGGGTACGGTAATGAAAAACTGTTTTTT. Translated, it gives CASSSRGYGNEKLFF. The chain couples TRBV12-3 or TRBV12-4 to TRBJ1-4; D gene unclear. V was clipped by 4 bases and J by 4 bases, with 13 bases between them. The length of the CDR3 is 15 residues.

The J gene is TRBJ1-1, the V gene TRBV12-3 or TRBV12-4; tentatively, D is TRBD1 (5 bases). This CDR3 is 16 amino acids long. Trimming shortened V by 6 bases and J by 0 bases, and 17 bases separated the two germline ends. The CDR3 nucleotides are TGTGCCAGCAGCCTTCCGGGGAGACAGCTGAACACTGAAGCTTTCTTT. Translated: CASSLPGRQLNTEAFF.

The V and J genes are TRBV7-6 and TRBJ2-2; D is ambiguous. In germline, CDR1 is SGHVS, CDR2 FNYEAQ. Trimming removed 7 bases at V and 1 base at J, with 7 bases between. CDR3 length equals 13 residues. CDR3 sequence: CASISVNTGELFF. DNA of the CDR3: TGTGCCAGCATCAGCGTGAACACCGGGGAGCTGTTTTTT.

This clonotype was counted ten times or more. The V and J genes are TRBV10-2 and TRBJ2-1; D gene ambiguous. V lost 3 bases, J lost 0 bases, and 9 bases lay in between. Germline CDR1 and CDR2: WSHSY and SAAADI. This CDR3 comprises 15 residues. Written as DNA, the CDR3 is TGCGCCAGCAGTGATCGCGGCCCCTCCTACAATGAGCAGTTCTTC. It codes for CASSDRGPSYNEQFF.

This chain joins TRBV5-4 and TRBJ2-1; D may be TRBD2 (6 bases). The V and J ends lost 0 bases and 5 bases respectively, with 15 bases between them. This CDR3 has 16 residues. The germline gives CDR1 SGHNT, CDR2 YYREEE (reference sequence). In DNA form, the CDR3 reads TGTGCCAGCAGCTTGGGGACCCGCGGGATACACAATGAGCAGTTCTTC. It encodes CASSLGTRGIHNEQFF.

This clonotype showed up many times. The V gene is TRBV7-6, the J gene TRBJ1-3; D is ambiguous. The germline CDR1 and CDR2 sequences are SGHVS and FNYEAQ. The V gene lost 0 bases and the J gene lost 2 bases, with 2 bases spanning the gap. The CDR3 covers 13 residues. The CDR3: CASSLAPGNTIYF. DNA of the CDR3: TGTGCCAGCAGCTTAGCGCCTGGAAACACCATATATTTT.

This clonotype was observed many times. The chain combines TRBV10-3 with TRBJ1-6; weak D call: TRBD1 (5 bases). The CDR3 consists of 14 residues. The ends were cut back, 9 bases at V and 6 bases at J, with 15 bases in the middle. The germline gives CDR1 ENHRY, CDR2 SYGVKD. In nucleotides, the CDR3 is TGTGCCATTCAGCGGGACGTATTTAATTCACCCCTCCACTTT. Residues: CAIQRDVFNSPLHF.

The chain has TRBV6-5 and TRBJ1-2; D remains ambiguous. Trimming cost V 5 bases and J 2 bases, with 9 bases left between them. This CDR3 has 13 amino acids. The germline CDR1 and CDR2 sequences are MNHEY and SVGAGI. In DNA form, the CDR3 reads TGTGCCAGCAGTCGCTATCGGAACTATGGCTACACCTTC. It translates to CASSRYRNYGYTF.

This clonotype was counted at least ten times. The V gene is TRBV6-1, the J gene TRBJ2-3; 9 nucleotides line up with TRBD1. Germline lookup yields CDR1 MNHNS and CDR2 SASEGT. The ends lost 3 bases at V and 4 bases at J; junction bases unmatched: 5. The CDR3 extends over 15 amino acids. This CDR3 reads CASSDRDRVADTQYF. The CDR3 DNA is TGTGCCAGCAGTGACCGGGACAGGGTGGCAGATACGCAGTATTTT.

This clonotype has ten or more counts. The gene calls are TRBV11-2 and TRBJ1-1; D gene ambiguous. In germline, CDR1 is SGHAT, CDR2 FQNNGV. V lost 11 bases and J lost 2, with 15 bases in between. CDR3 length: 13 amino acids. In nucleotides, the CDR3 is TGTGCCTCAGCCCGGTGGGAAAACACTGAAGCTTTCTTT. Protein product: CASARWENTEAFF.

This clonotype has more than one count but fewer than ten. CDR3 bases: TGCAGTGCTCAAGGGACCCCTCGCGAGTCTATCGGCTACACCTTC. Its translation: CSAQGTPRESIGYTF. The gene calls are TRBV20-1 and TRBJ1-2, with D perhaps matching TRBD1 (5 bases). The CDR3 totals 15 residues. Germline V gene data show CDR1 as DFQATT and CDR2 as SNEGSKA (reference sequence). Trimming shortened V by 5 bases and J by 8 bases, and 24 bases separated the two germline ends.

This chain uses TRBV28 with TRBJ2-1; D remains unclear. Trimming removed 4 bases from V and 5 bases from J, with 9 bases in between. Germline V lookup: CDR1 MDHEN, CDR2 SYDVKM. This CDR3 comprises 13 residues. CDR3 residues: CASSSPLNNEQFF. The CDR3, as DNA: TGTGCCAGCAGTTCCCCCTTGAACAATGAGCAGTTCTTC.